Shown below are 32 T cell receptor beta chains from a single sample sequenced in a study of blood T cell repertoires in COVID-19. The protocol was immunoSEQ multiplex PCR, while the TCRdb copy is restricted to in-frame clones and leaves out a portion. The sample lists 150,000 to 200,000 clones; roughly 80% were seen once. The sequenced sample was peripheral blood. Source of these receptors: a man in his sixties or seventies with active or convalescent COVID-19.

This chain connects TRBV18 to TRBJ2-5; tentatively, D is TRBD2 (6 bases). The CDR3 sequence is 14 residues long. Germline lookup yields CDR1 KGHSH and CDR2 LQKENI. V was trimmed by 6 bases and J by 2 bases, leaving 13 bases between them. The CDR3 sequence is CASSPGAYQETQYF. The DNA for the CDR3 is TGTGCCAGCTCCCCGGGAGCGTATCAAGAGACCCAGTACTTC.

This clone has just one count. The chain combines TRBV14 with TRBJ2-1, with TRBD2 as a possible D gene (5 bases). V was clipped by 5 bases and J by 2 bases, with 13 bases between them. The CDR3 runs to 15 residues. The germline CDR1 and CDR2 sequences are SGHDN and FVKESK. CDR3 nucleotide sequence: TGTGCCAGCAGCTACCGGGGTGGGGCCTACAATGAGCAGTTCTTC. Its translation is CASSYRGGAYNEQFF.

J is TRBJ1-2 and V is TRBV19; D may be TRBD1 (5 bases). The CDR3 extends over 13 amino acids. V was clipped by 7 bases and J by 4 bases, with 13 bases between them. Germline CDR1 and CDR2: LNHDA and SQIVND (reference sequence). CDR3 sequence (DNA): TGTGCCAGTATGCGGGGCTTGCCCTATGGCTACACCTTC. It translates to CASMRGLPYGYTF.

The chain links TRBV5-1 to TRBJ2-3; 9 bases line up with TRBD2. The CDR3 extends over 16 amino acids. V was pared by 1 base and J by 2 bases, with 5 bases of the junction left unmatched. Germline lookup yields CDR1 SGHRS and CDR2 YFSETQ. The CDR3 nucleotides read TGCGCCAGCAGCTTGCGGGCGGGAGGGTTCACAGATACGCAGTATTTT. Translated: CASSLRAGGFTDTQYF. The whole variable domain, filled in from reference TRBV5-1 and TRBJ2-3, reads KAGVTQTPRYLIKTRGQQVTLSCSPISGHRSVSWYQQTPGQGLQFLFEYFSETQRNKGNFPGRFSGRQFSNSRSEMNVSTLELGDSALYLCASSLRAGGFTDTQYFGPGTRLTVL.

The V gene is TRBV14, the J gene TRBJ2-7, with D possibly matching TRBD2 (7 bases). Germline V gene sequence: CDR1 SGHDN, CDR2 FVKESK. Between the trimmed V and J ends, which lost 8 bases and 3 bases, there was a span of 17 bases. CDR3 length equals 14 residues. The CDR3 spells CASCRGAGDYEQYF. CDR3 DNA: TGTGCCAGCTGCCGGGGGGCGGGAGACTACGAGCAGTACTTC.

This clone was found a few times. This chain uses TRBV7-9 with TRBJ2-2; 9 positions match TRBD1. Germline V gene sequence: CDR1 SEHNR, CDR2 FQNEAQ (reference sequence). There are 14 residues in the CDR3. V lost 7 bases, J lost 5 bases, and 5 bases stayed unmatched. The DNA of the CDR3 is TGTGCCAGCAACGAACAGGGGGCTACCGGGGAGCTGTTTTTT. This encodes CASNEQGATGELFF.

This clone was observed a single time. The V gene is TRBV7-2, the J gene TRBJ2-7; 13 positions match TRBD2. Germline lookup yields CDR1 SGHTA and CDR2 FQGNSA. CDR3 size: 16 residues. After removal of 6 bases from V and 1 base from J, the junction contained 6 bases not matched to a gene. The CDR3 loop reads CASSRTSGGSSYEQYF. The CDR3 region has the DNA TGTGCCAGCAGTCGGACTAGCGGGGGCTCTTCCTACGAGCAGTACTTC.

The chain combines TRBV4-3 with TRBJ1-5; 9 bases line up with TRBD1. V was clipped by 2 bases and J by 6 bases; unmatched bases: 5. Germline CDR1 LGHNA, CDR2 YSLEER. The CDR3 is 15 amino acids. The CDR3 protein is CASSQHTGGGQPQHF. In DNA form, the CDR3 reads TGCGCCAGCAGCCAACATACAGGGGGCGGTCAGCCCCAGCATTTT.

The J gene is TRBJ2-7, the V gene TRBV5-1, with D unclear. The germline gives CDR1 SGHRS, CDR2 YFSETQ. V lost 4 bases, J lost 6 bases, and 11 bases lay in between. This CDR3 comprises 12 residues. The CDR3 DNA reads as TGCGCCAGCAGCCTCCTAGGTAGCGAGCAGTACTTC. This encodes CASSLLGSEQYF.

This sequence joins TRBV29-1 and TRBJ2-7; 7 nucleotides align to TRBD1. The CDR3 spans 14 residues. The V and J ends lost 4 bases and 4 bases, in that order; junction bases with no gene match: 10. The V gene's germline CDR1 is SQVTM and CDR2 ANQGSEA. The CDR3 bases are TGCAGCGTTGCTGACAGACAGGGAAAATACGAGCAGTACTTC. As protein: CSVADRQGKYEQYF.

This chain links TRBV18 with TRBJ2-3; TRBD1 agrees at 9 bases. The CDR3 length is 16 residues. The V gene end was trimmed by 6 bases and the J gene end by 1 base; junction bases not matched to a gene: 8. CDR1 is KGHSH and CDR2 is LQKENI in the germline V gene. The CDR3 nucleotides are TGTGCCAGCTCCTTTGGGACAGGGCTGGGCACAGATACGCAGTATTTT. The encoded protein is CASSFGTGLGTDTQYF.

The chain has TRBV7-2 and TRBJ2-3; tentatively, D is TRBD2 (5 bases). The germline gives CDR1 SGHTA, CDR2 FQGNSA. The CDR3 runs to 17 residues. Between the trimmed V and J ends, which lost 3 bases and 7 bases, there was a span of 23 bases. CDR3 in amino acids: CASSLPLKVQRLNTQYF. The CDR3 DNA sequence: TGTGCCAGCAGCTTGCCCCTGAAGGTCCAGCGGTTAAATACGCAGTATTTT.

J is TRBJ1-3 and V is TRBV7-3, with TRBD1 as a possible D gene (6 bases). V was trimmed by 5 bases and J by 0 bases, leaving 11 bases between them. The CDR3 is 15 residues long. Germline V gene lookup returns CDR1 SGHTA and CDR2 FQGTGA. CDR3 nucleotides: TGTGCCAGCAGCGCACAGGGCTTCTCTGGAAACACCATATATTTT. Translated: CASSAQGFSGNTIYF.

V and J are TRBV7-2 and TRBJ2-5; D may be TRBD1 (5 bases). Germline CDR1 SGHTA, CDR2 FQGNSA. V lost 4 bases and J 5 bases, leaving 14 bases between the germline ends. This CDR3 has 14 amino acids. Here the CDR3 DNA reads TGTGCCAGCAGCTCGTCCAGGGTCAGGGAGACCCAGTACTTC. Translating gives CASSSSRVRETQYF.

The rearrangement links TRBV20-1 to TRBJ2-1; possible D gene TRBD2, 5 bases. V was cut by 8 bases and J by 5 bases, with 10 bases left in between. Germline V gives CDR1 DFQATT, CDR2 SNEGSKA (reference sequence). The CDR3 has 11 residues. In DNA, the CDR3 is TGCAGTATTTCGGGGAACAATGAGCAGTTCTTC. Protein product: CSISGNNEQFF.

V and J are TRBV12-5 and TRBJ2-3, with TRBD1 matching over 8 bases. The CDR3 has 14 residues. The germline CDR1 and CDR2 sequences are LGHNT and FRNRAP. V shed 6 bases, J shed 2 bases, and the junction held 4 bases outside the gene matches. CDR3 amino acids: CASGRTGPTDTQYF. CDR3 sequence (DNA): TGTGCTAGTGGAAGGACAGGGCCCACAGATACGCAGTATTTT. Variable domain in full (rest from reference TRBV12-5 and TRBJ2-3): DARVTQTPRHKVTEMGQEVTMRCQPILGHNTVFWYRQTMMQGLELLAYFRNRAPLDDSGMPKDRFSAEMPDATLATLKIQPSEPRDSAVYFCASGRTGPTDTQYFGPGTRLTVL.

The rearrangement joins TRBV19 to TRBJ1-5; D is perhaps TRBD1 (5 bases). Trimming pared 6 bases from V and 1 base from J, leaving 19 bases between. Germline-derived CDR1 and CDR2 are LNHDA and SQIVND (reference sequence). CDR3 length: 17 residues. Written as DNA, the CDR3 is TGTGCCAGTAGCCCCAACGGGGGGAGACCGAGCAATCAGCCCCAGCATTTT. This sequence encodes CASSPNGGRPSNQPQHF. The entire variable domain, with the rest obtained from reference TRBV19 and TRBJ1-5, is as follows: DGGITQSPKYLFRKEGQNVTLSCEQNLNHDAMYWYRQDPGQGLRLIYYSQIVNDFQKGDIAEGYSVSREKKESFPLTVTSAQKNPTAFYLCASSPNGGRPSNQPQHFGDGTRLSIL.

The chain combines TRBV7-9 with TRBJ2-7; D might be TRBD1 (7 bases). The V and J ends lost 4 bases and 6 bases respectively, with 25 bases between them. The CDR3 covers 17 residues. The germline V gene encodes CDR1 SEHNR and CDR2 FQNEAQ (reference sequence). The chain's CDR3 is CASSYGLRGDSWGEQYF. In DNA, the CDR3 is TGTGCCAGCAGCTACGGCCTTCGCGGGGACAGTTGGGGCGAGCAGTACTTC. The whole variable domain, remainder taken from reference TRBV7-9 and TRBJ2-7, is DTGVSQNPRHKITKRGQNVTFRCDPISEHNRLYWYRQTLGQGPEFLTYFQNEAQLEKSRLLSDRFSAERPKGSFSTLEIQRTEQGDSAMYLCASSYGLRGDSWGEQYFGPGTRLTVT.

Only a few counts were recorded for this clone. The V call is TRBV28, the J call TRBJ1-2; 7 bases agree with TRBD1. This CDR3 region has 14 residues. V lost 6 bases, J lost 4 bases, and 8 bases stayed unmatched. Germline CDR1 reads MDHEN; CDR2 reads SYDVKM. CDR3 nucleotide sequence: TGTGCCAGCAGGCCGGACAGGAATAGCTATGGCTACACCTTC. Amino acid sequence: CASRPDRNSYGYTF.

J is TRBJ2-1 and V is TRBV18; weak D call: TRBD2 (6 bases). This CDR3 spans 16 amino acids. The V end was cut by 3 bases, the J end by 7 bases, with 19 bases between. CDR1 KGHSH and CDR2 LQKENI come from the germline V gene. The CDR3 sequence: CASSPPPGSGLNEQFF. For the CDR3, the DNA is TGTGCCAGCTCACCTCCCCCTGGTAGCGGATTGAATGAGCAGTTCTTC.

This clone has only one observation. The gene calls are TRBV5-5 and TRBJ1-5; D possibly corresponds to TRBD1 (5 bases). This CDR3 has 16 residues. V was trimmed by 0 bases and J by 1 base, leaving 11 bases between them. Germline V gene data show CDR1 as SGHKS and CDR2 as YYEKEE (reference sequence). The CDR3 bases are TGTGCCAGCAGCTTGGCGGGGGGGGTCAGCAATCAGCCCCAGCATTTT. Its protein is CASSLAGGVSNQPQHF.

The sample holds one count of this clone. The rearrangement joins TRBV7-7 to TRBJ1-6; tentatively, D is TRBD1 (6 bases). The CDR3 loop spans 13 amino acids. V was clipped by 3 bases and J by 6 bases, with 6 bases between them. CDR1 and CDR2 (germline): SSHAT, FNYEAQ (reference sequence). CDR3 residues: CASSLDSNSPLHF. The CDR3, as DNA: TGTGCCAGCAGCTTGGACAGTAATTCACCCCTCCACTTT.

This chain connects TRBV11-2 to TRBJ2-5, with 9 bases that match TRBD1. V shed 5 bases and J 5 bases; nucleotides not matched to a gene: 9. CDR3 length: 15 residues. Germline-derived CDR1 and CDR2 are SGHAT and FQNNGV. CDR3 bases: TGTGCCAGCAGCCAGAGGACAGGGGTGAAGGAGACCCAGTACTTC. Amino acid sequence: CASSQRTGVKETQYF.

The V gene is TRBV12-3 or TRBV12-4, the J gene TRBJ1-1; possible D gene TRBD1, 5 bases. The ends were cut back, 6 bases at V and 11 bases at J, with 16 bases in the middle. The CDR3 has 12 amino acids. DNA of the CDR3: TGTGCCAGCAGGCTGACAGACAGAAAGGCTTTCTTT. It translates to CASRLTDRKAFF.

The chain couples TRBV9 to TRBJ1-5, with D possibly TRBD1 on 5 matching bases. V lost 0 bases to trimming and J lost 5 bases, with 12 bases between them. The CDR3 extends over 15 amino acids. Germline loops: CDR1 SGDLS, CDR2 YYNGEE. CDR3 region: CASSVGRDRYQPQHF. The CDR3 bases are TGTGCCAGCAGCGTAGGGAGGGACCGCTATCAGCCCCAGCATTTT. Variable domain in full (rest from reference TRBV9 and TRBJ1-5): DSGVTQTPKHLITATGQRVTLRCSPRSGDLSVYWYQQSLDQGLQFLIQYYNGEERAKGNILERFSAQQFPDLHSELNLSSLELGDSALYFCASSVGRDRYQPQHFGDGTRLSIL.

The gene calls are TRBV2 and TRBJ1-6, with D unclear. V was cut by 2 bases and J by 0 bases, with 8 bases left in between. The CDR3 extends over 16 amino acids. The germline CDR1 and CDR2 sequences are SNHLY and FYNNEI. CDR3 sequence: CASSESRSSYNSPLHF. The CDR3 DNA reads TGTGCCAGCAGTGAATCGAGGAGCTCCTATAATTCACCCCTCCACTTT.

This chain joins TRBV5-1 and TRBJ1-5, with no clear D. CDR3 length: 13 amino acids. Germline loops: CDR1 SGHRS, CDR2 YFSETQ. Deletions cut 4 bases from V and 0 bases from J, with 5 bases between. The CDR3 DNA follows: TGCGCCAGCAGCCTTTATAGCAATCAGCCCCAGCATTTT. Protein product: CASSLYSNQPQHF.

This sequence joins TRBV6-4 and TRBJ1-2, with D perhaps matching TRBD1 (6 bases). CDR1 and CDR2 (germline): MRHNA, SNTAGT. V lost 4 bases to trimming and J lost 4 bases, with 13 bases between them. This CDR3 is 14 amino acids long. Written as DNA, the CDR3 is TGTGCCAGCAGTGCCGGGACACCTCCCTATGGCTACACCTTC. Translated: CASSAGTPPYGYTF.

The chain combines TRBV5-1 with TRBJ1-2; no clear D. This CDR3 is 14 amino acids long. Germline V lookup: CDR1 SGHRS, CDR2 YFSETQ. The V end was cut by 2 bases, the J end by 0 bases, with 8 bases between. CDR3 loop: CASSLREANYGYTF. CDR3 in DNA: TGCGCCAGCAGCTTACGGGAGGCTAACTATGGCTACACCTTC.

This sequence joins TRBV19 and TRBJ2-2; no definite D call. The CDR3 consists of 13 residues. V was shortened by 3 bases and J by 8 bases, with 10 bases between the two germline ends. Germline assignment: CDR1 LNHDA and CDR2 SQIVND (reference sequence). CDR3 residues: CASSIPLPGELFF. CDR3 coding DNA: TGTGCCAGTAGTATCCCACTACCAGGGGAGCTGTTTTTT.

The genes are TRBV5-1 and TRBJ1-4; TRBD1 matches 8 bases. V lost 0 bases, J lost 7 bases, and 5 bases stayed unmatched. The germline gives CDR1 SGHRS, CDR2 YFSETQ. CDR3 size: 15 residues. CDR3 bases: TGCGCCAGCAGCTTGGCCCGACAGGGGCTTGAAAAACTGTTTTTT. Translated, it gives CASSLARQGLEKLFF.

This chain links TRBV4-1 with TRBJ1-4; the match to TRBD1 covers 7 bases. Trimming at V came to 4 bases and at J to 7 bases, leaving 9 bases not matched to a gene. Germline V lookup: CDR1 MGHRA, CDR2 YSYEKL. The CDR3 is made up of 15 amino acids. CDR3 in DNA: TGCGCCAGCAGCCTACGACAGGGCAGGCGTGAAAAACTGTTTTTT. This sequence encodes CASSLRQGRREKLFF.